These 10 T cell receptor beta chains originate from one sample sequenced in a study of cytomegalovirus exposure and HLA in healthy donors. Both 60 Vbeta primers and 13 Jbeta primers went into the PCR. TCRdb's copy holds only in-frame clones and misses some; the assay was immunoSEQ multiplex PCR. Altogether under 200,000 clones are present, about 79% being singletons, with the ten largest covering over 12%. Sequenced input: PBMCs. The receptors originated from a man aged 50-59 years in good health and CMV-seropositive.

The J gene is TRBJ2-3, the V gene TRBV5-6, with D tentatively TRBD1 (6 bases). The germline V and J ends were trimmed by 1 base and 1 base, with 16 bases remaining between them. This CDR3 has 17 amino acids. The V gene's germline CDR1 is SGHDT and CDR2 YYEEEE. CDR3 coding DNA: TGTGCCAGCAGCTTGATTAACGCGGCAGGGGGCACAGATACGCAGTATTTT. It is translated as CASSLINAAGGTDTQYF.

The chain recombines TRBV11-3 with TRBJ2-2; no reliable D call. Trimming took off 2 bases at V and 6 bases at J, with 16 bases between the two ends. Germline-derived CDR1 and CDR2 are SGHNT and YENEEA. The CDR3 consists of 16 residues. As DNA, the CDR3 is TGTGCCAGCAGCTTAAAGTACAGTTTGATCCCCGGGGAGCTGTTTTTT. The encoded protein is CASSLKYSLIPGELFF.

The J gene is TRBJ1-2, the V gene TRBV10-1; D uncertain. The germline V and J ends were trimmed by 4 bases and 0 bases, with 12 bases remaining between them. The CDR3 loop spans 15 amino acids. CDR1 and CDR2 from the germline V gene are WNHNN and SYGVQD (reference sequence). The CDR3 is CASSVQAHTNYGYTF. For the CDR3, the DNA is TGCGCCAGCAGTGTGCAGGCCCATACTAACTATGGCTACACCTTC.

The gene calls are TRBV18 and TRBJ1-1; unclear D gene. CDR1 and CDR2 from the germline V gene are KGHSH and LQKENI. The CDR3 contains 13 residues. Trimming took off 4 bases at V and 1 base at J, with 7 bases between the two ends. The CDR3 region has the DNA TGTGCCAGCTCACAGGACTCGAACACTGAAGCTTTCTTT. Translated: CASSQDSNTEAFF.

V and J are TRBV6-5 and TRBJ2-3, with 7 positions matching TRBD1. This CDR3 spans 14 amino acids. CDR1 and CDR2 from the germline V gene are MNHEY and SVGAGI. V shed 7 bases, J shed 2 bases, and the junction held 6 bases outside the gene matches. CDR3 bases: TGTGCCAGCACCCCGGACAGGAACACAGATACGCAGTATTTT. This translates into CASTPDRNTDTQYF.

V and J are TRBV18 and TRBJ2-1, with 10 bases lining up with TRBD1. The CDR3 consists of 16 residues. Losses at the gene ends were 8 bases for V and 4 bases for J; bases not matched to a gene: 11. The germline V gene encodes CDR1 KGHSH and CDR2 LQKENI. The CDR3 nucleotides are TGTGCCAGCAGGGGACAGGGGTTCCCAAATTACAATGAGCAGTTCTTC. As protein: CASRGQGFPNYNEQFF.

The CDR3 loop reads CASSYSIGGGVSEQYF. The CDR3 bases are TGTGCCAGCAGTTACTCGATAGGTGGAGGTGTGAGCGAGCAGTACTTC. The chain joins TRBV6-5 to TRBJ2-7; possibly TRBD2 for D (5 bases). Trimming stripped 0 bases from V and 6 bases from J, with 18 bases between. CDR1 is MNHEY, CDR2 SVGAGI, per germline. The CDR3 totals 16 residues.

The V call is TRBV11-2, the J call TRBJ1-2; TRBD1 matches at 9 bases. CDR3 size: 16 residues. In germline, CDR1 is SGHAT, CDR2 FQNNGV. J gave up 2 bases and V 4 bases, and 8 bases lay outside the gene matches. The DNA for the CDR3 is TGTGCCAGCAGCTCCGCCGGGACAGGGAGGAACTATGGCTACACCTTC. Translated: CASSSAGTGRNYGYTF.

The rearrangement uses TRBV13 and TRBJ2-4; 8 bases line up with TRBD2. The germline V gene encodes CDR1 PRHDT and CDR2 FYEKMQ (reference sequence). V was clipped by 5 bases and J by 0 bases; unmatched bases: 3. This CDR3 comprises 15 residues. The CDR3 is CASSPRGEAKNIQYF. CDR3 coding DNA: TGTGCCAGCAGCCCGCGGGGGGAAGCCAAAAACATTCAGTACTTC. The full variable domain, completed using reference TRBV13 and TRBJ2-4, is AAGVIQSPRHLIKEKRETATLKCYPIPRHDTVYWYQQGPGQDPQFLISFYEKMQSDKGSIPDRFSAQQFSDYHSELNMSSLELGDSALYFCASSPRGEAKNIQYFGAGTRLSVL.

This sequence joins TRBV5-8 and TRBJ2-3; possible D gene TRBD2, 5 bases. Germline V gene data show CDR1 as SGHTS and CDR2 as YDEGEE. The V end lost 1 base, the J end lost 0 bases, and 9 bases lay between the germline ends. This CDR3 has 15 residues. DNA of the CDR3: TGTGCCAGCAGCTTGTTTCGGGGTAGCACAGATACGCAGTATTTT. It is translated as CASSLFRGSTDTQYF.